Presented here are 13 T cell receptor beta chains from one specimen sequenced in a study of T cell clones after liver transplantation. Assay: immunoSEQ multiplex PCR; the TCRdb copy retains only in-frame clones and omits some. The sample includes more than 95,000 clones, roughly four fifths seen only once; the top ten take about 2.8%. Here the sequenced sample was CD4+ T cells from blood, taken approximately 43 months after liver transplant. Receptor source: a human patient who received a liver transplant. Some T cells could come from the graft donor.

J is TRBJ2-5 and V is TRBV6-5; D is unclear. The last part of the DNA fits TRBJ2-7 better; the J call may be wrong. This CDR3 region has 14 residues. Looked up from germline, CDR1 is MNHEY and CDR2 is SVGAGI. CDR3 loop: CASSYKANLYEQYF. In DNA form, the CDR3 reads TGTGCCAGCAGTTACAAGGCAAACCTCTACGAGCAGTACTTC.

V and J are TRBV18 and TRBJ2-1; 10 nucleotides agree with TRBD2. The germline gives CDR1 KGHSH, CDR2 LQKENI. With 5 bases clipped from V and 7 bases from J, the junction kept 11 bases outside the gene matches. CDR3 length: 16 amino acids. The CDR3 reads CASSEASGGRSNEQFF. CDR3 DNA sequence: TGTGCCAGCTCAGAAGCTAGCGGGGGCCGATCTAATGAGCAGTTCTTC. The whole variable domain, filled in from reference TRBV18 and TRBJ2-1, reads NAGVMQNPRHLVRRRGQEARLRCSPMKGHSHVYWYRQLPEEGLKFMVYLQKENIIDESGMPKERFSAEFPKEGPSILRIQQVVRGDSAAYFCASSEASGGRSNEQFFGPGTRLTVL.

V usage is TRBV30 and J usage is TRBJ2-5; D is unclear. Germline loops: CDR1 GTSNPN, CDR2 SVGIG (reference sequence). Trimming shortened V by 2 bases and J by 4 bases, and 5 bases separated the two germline ends. This CDR3 has 11 amino acids. The CDR3 coding sequence is TGTGCCTGGAGTTTGGGAGAGACCCAGTACTTC. It is translated as CAWSLGETQYF. Full variable domain (remainder filled in from reference TRBV30 and TRBJ2-5): SQTIHQWPATLVQPVGSPLSLECTVEGTSNPNLYWYRQAAGRGLQLLFYSVGIGQISSEVPQNLSASRPQDRQFILSSKKLLLSDSGFYLCAWSLGETQYFGPGTRLLVL.

The chain links TRBV7-9 to TRBJ2-3; 8 nucleotides agree with TRBD2. This CDR3 is 15 amino acids long. Germline V gene data show CDR1 as SEHNR and CDR2 as FQNEAQ (reference sequence). Unmatched junction bases numbered 5, after V lost 3 bases and J lost 3 bases. CDR3 bases: TGTGCCAGCAGCTTTGCCGGGACTAGGACAGATACGCAGTATTTT. Translating gives CASSFAGTRTDTQYF.

The CDR3 sequence: CASSQTDRITDTQYF. The CDR3 DNA follows: TGTGCCAGCAGTCAAACGGACAGAATCACAGATACGCAGTATTTT. V and J are TRBV28 and TRBJ2-3; possible D gene TRBD1, 6 bases. This CDR3 spans 15 amino acids. V dropped 5 bases and J dropped 2 bases, with 14 bases sitting between them. The germline V gene has CDR1 MDHEN and CDR2 SYDVKM. Full variable domain (outside the CDR3, taken from reference TRBV28 and TRBJ2-3): DVKVTQSSRYLVKRTGEKVFLECVQDMDHENMFWYRQDPGLGLRLIYFSYDVKMKEKGDIPEGYSVSREKKERFSLILESASTNQTSMYLCASSQTDRITDTQYFGPGTRLTVL.

The V gene is TRBV5-4, the J gene TRBJ2-7; D gene ambiguous. Germline V gene data show CDR1 as SGHNT and CDR2 as YYREEE (reference sequence). The CDR3 has 15 amino acids. The V gene lost 4 bases and the J gene lost 7 bases, with 21 bases spanning the gap. CDR3 region: CASSPDGGLGREQYF. The CDR3 bases are TGTGCCAGCAGCCCCGATGGTGGGTTGGGCAGAGAGCAGTACTTC.

The chain is built from TRBV7-2 and TRBJ1-4, with 8 bases fitting TRBD1. J gave up 9 bases and V 4 bases, and 7 bases lay outside the gene matches. The CDR3 loop spans 14 amino acids. The V gene's germline CDR1 is SGHTA and CDR2 FQGNSA. CDR3 protein: CASSSDRAEKKLFF. In DNA, the CDR3 is TGTGCCAGCAGCTCGGACAGGGCTGAGAAAAAACTGTTTTTT. The variable domain in full, with the rest retrieved from reference TRBV7-2 and TRBJ1-4, is GAGVSQSPSNKVTEKGKDVELRCDPISGHTALYWYRQSLGQGLEFLIYFQGNSAPDKSGLPSDRFSAERTGGSVSTLTIQRTQQEDSAVYLCASSSDRAEKKLFFGSGTQLSVL.

This chain joins TRBV9 and TRBJ1-4, with 9 bases aligning to TRBD1. V gave up 3 bases and J gave up 4 bases; unmatched junction bases: 1. The CDR3 runs to 14 residues. From germline, CDR1 is SGDLS and CDR2 YYNGEE. DNA of the CDR3: TGTGCCAGCAGCGGGGACAGGGTTAATGAAAAACTGTTTTTT. Amino acids: CASSGDRVNEKLFF.

The chain has TRBV7-3 and TRBJ1-2; D uncertain. The CDR3 is 14 amino acids. In germline, CDR1 is SGHTA, CDR2 FQGTGA. V lost 2 bases and J lost 8, with 15 bases in between. The CDR3 reads CASSLVRLPGGYTF. CDR3 nucleotides: TGTGCCAGCAGCTTAGTGAGGTTGCCTGGAGGCTACACCTTC.

This clone was detected once. The chain carries TRBV30 and TRBJ1-4, with D possibly matching TRBD1 (5 bases). Germline lookup yields CDR1 GTSNPN and CDR2 SVGIG (reference sequence). V was cut by 6 bases and J by 7 bases, with 18 bases left in between. This CDR3 region has 14 residues. The DNA of the CDR3 is TGTGCCTGCAGATCAGCCAGGGTGTCTGAAAAACTGTTTTTT. This gives the protein CACRSARVSEKLFF.

The rearrangement uses TRBV18 and TRBJ1-2; D not certain. Trimming shortened V by 6 bases and J by 7 bases, and 21 bases separated the two germline ends. CDR3 size: 15 residues. Germline CDR1 and CDR2: KGHSH and LQKENI. The CDR3 loop is CASSDRPGGFGGYTF. The CDR3 DNA reads as TGTGCCAGCTCCGATCGCCCGGGTGGTTTCGGTGGCTACACCTTC.

The chain is built from TRBV2 and TRBJ1-1; the match to TRBD1 covers 7 bases. CDR3 length: 14 amino acids. CDR1 and CDR2 (germline): SNHLY, FYNNEI. Trimming at V came to 7 bases and at J to 12 bases, leaving 17 bases not matched to a gene. The CDR3 DNA reads TGTGCCAGCAACCGAGAGGGGGTCAGGGGGGTTACTTTCTTT. Amino acid sequence: CASNREGVRGVTFF. Full variable domain (missing parts from reference TRBV2 and TRBJ1-1): EPEVTQTPSHQVTQMGQEVILRCVPISNHLYFYWYRQILGQKVEFLVSFYNNEISEKSEIFDDQFSVERPDGSNFTLKIRSTKLEDSAMYFCASNREGVRGVTFFGQGTRLTVV.

The rearrangement uses TRBV28 and TRBJ2-5, with 8 nucleotides matching TRBD1. This CDR3 is built from 15 residues. CDR1 and CDR2 (germline): MDHEN, SYDVKM. V lost 5 bases to trimming and J lost 5 bases; unmatched junction nucleotides: 10. The CDR3 reads CASSPGQGKGETQYF. DNA for the CDR3: TGTGCCAGCAGTCCCGGACAGGGCAAGGGGGAGACCCAGTACTTC.